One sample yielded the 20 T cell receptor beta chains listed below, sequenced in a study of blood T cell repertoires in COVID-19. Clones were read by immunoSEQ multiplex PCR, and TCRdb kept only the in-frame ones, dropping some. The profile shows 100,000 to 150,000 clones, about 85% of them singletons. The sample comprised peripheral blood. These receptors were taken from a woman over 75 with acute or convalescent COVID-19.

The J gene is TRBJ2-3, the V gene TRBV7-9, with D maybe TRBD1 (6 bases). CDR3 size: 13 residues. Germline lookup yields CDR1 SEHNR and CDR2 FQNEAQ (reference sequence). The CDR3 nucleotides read TGTGCAACCAGCAGGACAGCCACAGATACGCAGTATTTT. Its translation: CATSRTATDTQYF.

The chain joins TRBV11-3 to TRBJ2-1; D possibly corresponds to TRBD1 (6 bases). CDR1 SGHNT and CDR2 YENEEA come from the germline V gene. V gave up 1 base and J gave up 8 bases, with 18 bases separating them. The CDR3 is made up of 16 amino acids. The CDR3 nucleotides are TGTGCCAGCAGCTTAGGGCTGGTTGGGGGCGTCTATGAGCAGTTCTTC. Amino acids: CASSLGLVGGVYEQFF.

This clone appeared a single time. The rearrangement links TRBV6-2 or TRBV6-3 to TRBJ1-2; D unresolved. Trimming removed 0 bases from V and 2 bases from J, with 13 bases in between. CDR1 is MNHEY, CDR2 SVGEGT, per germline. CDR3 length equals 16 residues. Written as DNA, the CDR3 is TGTGCCAGCAGTTACTCTGGCGGAACTCTGAACTATGGCTACACCTTC. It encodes CASSYSGGTLNYGYTF.

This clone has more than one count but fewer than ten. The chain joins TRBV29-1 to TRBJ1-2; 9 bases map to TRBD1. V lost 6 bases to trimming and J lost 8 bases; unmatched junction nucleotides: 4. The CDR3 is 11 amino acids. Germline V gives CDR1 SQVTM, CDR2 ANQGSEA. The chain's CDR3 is CSVTGGGGYTF. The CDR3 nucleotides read TGCAGCGTGACAGGGGGAGGGGGCTACACCTTC.

The CDR3, as DNA: TGCAGCGTTGAGCCGGGGATGACCGGGGAGCTGTTTTTT. This encodes CSVEPGMTGELFF. The chain has TRBV29-1 and TRBJ2-2; perhaps TRBD2 as D (5 bases). Germline loops: CDR1 SQVTM, CDR2 ANQGSEA. With 3 bases removed from V and 5 bases from J, the gap between germline ends came to 10 bases. The CDR3 is made up of 13 amino acids.

In DNA form, the CDR3 reads TGTGCCAGCAGTGATCTGATGGCGGGGGACTACAATGAGCAGTTCTTC. Amino acids: CASSDLMAGDYNEQFF. The chain links TRBV6-1 to TRBJ2-1, with 7 positions matching TRBD2. The CDR3 is 16 residues long. Looked up from germline, CDR1 is MNHNS and CDR2 is SASEGT. V trimming: 3 bases; J trimming: 3 bases; junction bases outside the gene matches: 8.

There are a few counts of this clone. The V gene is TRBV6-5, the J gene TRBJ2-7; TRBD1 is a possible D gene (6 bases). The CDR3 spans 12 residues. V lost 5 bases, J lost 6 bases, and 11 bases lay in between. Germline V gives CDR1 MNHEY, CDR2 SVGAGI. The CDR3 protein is CASSPDRPEQYV. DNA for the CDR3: TGTGCCAGCAGTCCCGACAGGCCCGAGCAGTACGTC.

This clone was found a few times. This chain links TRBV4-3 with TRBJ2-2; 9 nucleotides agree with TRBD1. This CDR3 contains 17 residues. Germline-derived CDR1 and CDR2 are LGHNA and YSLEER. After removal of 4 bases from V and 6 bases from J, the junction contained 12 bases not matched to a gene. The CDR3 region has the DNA TGCGCCAGCAGCCGCGGGTTGAGACAGGGGGGAGCCGGGGAGCTGTTTTTT. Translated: CASSRGLRQGGAGELFF.

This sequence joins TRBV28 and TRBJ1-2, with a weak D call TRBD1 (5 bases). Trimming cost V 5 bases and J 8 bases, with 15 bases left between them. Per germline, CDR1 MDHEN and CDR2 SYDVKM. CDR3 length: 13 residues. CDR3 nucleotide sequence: TGTGCCAGCAGTCAACAGGTCATTGAAGGCTACACCTTC. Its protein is CASSQQVIEGYTF.

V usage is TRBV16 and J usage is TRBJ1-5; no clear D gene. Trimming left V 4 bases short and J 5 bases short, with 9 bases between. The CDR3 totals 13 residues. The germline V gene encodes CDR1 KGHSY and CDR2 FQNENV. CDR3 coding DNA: TGTGCCAGCAGCCGCAATACATATCAGCCCCAGCATTTT. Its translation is CASSRNTYQPQHF. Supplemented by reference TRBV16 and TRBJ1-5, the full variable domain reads GEEVAQTPKHLVRGEGQKAKLYCAPIKGHSYVFWYQQVLKNEFKFLISFQNENVFDETGMPKERFSAKCLPNSPCSLEIQATKLEDSAVYFCASSRNTYQPQHFGDGTRLSIL.

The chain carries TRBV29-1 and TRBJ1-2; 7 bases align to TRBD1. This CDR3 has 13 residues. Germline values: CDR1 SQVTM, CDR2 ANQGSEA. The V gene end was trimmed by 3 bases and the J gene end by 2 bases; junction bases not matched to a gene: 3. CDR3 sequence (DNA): TGCAGCGTTGAGACAGGGATGAACTATGGCTACACCTTC. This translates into CSVETGMNYGYTF.

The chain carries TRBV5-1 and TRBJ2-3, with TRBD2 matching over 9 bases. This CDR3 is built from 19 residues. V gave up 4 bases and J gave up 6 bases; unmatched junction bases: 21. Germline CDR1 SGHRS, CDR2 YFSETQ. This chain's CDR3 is CASSHPSKRLSGGSDTQYF. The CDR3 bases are TGCGCCAGCAGCCATCCCTCGAAACGCCTAAGCGGGGGGAGCGATACGCAGTATTTT.

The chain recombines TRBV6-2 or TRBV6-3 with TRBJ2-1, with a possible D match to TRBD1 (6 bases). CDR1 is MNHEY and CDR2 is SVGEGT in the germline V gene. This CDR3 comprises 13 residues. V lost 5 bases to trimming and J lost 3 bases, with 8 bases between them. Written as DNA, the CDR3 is TGTGCCAGCAGTCTACAGGGCTACAATGAGCAGTTCTTC. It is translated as CASSLQGYNEQFF.

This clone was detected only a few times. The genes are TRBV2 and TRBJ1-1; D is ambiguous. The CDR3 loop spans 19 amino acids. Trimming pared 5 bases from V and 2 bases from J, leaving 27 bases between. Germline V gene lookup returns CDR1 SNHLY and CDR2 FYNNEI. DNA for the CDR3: TGTGCCAGCAGTCTAACCCCCTTCCTTGAACCATCCGCCAACACTGAAGCTTTCTTT. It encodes CASSLTPFLEPSANTEAFF. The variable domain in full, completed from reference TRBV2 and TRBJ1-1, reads EPEVTQTPSHQVTQMGQEVILRCVPISNHLYFYWYRQILGQKVEFLVSFYNNEISEKSEIFDDQFSVERPDGSNFTLKIRSTKLEDSAMYFCASSLTPFLEPSANTEAFFGQGTRLTVV.

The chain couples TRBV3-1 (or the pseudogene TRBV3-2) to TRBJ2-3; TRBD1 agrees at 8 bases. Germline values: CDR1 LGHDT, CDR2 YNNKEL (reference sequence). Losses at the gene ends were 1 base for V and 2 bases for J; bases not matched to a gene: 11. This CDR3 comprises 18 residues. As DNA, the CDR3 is TGTGCCAGCAGCCAAGTTAGTCCCAGGGGGCGATACACAGATACGCAGTATTTT. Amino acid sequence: CASSQVSPRGRYTDTQYF.

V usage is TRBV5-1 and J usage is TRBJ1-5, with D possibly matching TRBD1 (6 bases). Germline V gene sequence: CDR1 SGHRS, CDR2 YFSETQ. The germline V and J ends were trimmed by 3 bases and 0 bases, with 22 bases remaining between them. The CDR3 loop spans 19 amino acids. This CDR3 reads CASSSWDRDKNYSNQPQHF. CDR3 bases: TGCGCCAGCAGCTCCTGGGACCGGGACAAGAACTATAGCAATCAGCCCCAGCATTTT.

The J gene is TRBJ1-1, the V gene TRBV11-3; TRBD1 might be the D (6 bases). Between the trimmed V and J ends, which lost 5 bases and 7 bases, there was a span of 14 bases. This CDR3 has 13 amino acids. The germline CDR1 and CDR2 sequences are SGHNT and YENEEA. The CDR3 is CASSRLGALEAFF. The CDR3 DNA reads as TGTGCCAGCAGCCGCCTGGGGGCTCTTGAAGCTTTCTTT.

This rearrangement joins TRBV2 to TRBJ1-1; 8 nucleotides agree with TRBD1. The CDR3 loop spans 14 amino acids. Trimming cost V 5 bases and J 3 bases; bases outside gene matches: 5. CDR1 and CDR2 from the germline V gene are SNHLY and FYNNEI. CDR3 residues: CASSTQGADTEAFF. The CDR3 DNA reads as TGTGCCAGCAGTACTCAGGGGGCCGACACTGAAGCTTTCTTT.

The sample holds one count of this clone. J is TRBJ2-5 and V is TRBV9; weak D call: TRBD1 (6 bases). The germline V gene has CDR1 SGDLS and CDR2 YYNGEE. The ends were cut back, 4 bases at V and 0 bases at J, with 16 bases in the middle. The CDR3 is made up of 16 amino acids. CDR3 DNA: TGTGCCAGCAGCCCTAGGACAGATTTGTACCAAGAGACCCAGTACTTC. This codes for CASSPRTDLYQETQYF.

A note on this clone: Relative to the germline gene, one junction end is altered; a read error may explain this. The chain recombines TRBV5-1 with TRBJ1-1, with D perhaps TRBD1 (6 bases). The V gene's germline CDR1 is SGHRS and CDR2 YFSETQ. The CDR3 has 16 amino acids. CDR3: CARSLAGAGGNTEAFF. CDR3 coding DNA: TGCGCCCGCAGCTTGGCGGGGGCGGGGGGAAACACTGAAGCTTTCTTT.